This is a list of T cell receptor beta chains from one sample in a study of shared T cell receptors in the human thymus. Produced via immunoSEQ multiplex PCR; TCRdb's table is partial and in-frame only. The table shows about 380,000 clones, with more than 85% occurring only once. The sequenced sample was thymocytes. The origin of the receptors is a human donor. CDR3s include the opening cysteine and the closing phenylalanine or tryptophan. D genes are given only for firm matches.

d_call: TRBD2; v_call: TRBV5-4; j_call: TRBJ2-1; cdr3_aa: CASSSGTSGSSYNEQFF; cdr3_nt: TGTGCCAGCAGCTCCGGGACTAGCGGGAGCTCCTACAATGAGCAGTTCTTC
d_call: TRBD2; v_call: TRBV11-3; j_call: TRBJ2-7; cdr3_aa: CASSSELAGFNEQYF; cdr3_nt: TGTGCCAGCAGCTCGGAACTAGCGGGATTTAATGAGCAGTACTTC
d_call: TRBD2; v_call: TRBV27; j_call: TRBJ2-7; cdr3_aa: CASSFRGVGEQYF; cdr3_nt: TGTGCCAGCAGTTTCCGGGGGGTCGGCGAGCAGTACTTC
d_call: -; v_call: TRBV5-6; j_call: TRBJ2-7; cdr3_aa: CASSHGLRTESSYEQYF; cdr3_nt: TGTGCCAGCAGCCACGGCCTGCGGACGGAAAGCTCCTACGAGCAGTACTTC
d_call: -; v_call: TRBV6-1; j_call: TRBJ1-3; cdr3_aa: CASSVPEDRSGGSGNTIYF; cdr3_nt: TGTGCCAGCAGTGTCCCGGAAGATCGGAGTGGGGGGTCTGGAAACACCATATATTTT
d_call: TRBD2; v_call: TRBV7-2; j_call: TRBJ2-3; cdr3_aa: CASSSLATGPPDTQYF; cdr3_nt: TGTGCCAGCAGCTCACTAGCGACGGGACCCCCCGATACGCAGTATTTT
d_call: -; v_call: TRBV14; j_call: TRBJ2-7; cdr3_aa: CASSQEVGAGGTETYEQYF; cdr3_nt: TGTGCCAGCAGCCAAGAGGTAGGCGCTGGCGGGACGGAGACCTACGAGCAGTACTTC
d_call: -; v_call: TRBV7-9; j_call: TRBJ2-7; cdr3_aa: CASREYALSDEQYF; cdr3_nt: TGTGCCAGCAGAGAGTACGCACTGTCCGACGAGCAGTACTTC
d_call: TRBD2; v_call: TRBV5-1; j_call: TRBJ2-2; cdr3_aa: CASSTRWLAGGPPNTGELFF; cdr3_nt: TGCGCCAGCAGCACCCGGTGGCTAGCGGGAGGGCCCCCGAACACCGGGGAGCTGTTTTTT
d_call: TRBD2; v_call: TRBV5-1; j_call: TRBJ2-1; cdr3_aa: CASSFGTSGNEQFF; cdr3_nt: TGCGCCAGCAGCTTCGGGACTAGCGGGAATGAGCAGTTCTTC
d_call: -; v_call: TRBV27; j_call: TRBJ2-3; cdr3_aa: CASSTENRDSRGTDTQYF; cdr3_nt: TGTGCCAGCAGCACAGAAAACCGGGACTCGAGGGGCACAGATACGCAGTATTTT
d_call: TRBD1; v_call: TRBV18; j_call: TRBJ1-1; cdr3_aa: CASSPQTGSNTEAFF; cdr3_nt: TGTGCCAGCTCACCACAGACAGGGTCCAACACTGAAGCTTTCTTT
d_call: -; v_call: TRBV5-1; j_call: TRBJ1-1; cdr3_aa: CASSTDAGFDTEAFF; cdr3_nt: TGCGCCAGCAGCACCGATGCAGGGTTTGACACTGAAGCTTTCTTT
d_call: -; v_call: TRBV28; j_call: TRBJ2-7; cdr3_aa: CASSPKDGTYEQYF; cdr3_nt: TGTGCCAGCAGTCCCAAGGACGGTACCTACGAGCAGTACTTC
d_call: -; v_call: TRBV2; j_call: TRBJ2-3; cdr3_aa: CASSVVPSTDTQYF; cdr3_nt: TGTGCCAGCAGTGTGGTACCTAGCACAGATACGCAGTATTTT
d_call: -; v_call: TRBV10-3; j_call: TRBJ2-2; cdr3_aa: CAISDGAANTGELFF; cdr3_nt: TGTGCCATCAGTGATGGGGCCGCGAACACCGGGGAGCTGTTTTTT
d_call: -; v_call: TRBV29-1; j_call: TRBJ2-3; cdr3_aa: CSVPPGTDTQYF; cdr3_nt: TGCAGCGTCCCCCCCGGCACAGATACGCAGTATTTT